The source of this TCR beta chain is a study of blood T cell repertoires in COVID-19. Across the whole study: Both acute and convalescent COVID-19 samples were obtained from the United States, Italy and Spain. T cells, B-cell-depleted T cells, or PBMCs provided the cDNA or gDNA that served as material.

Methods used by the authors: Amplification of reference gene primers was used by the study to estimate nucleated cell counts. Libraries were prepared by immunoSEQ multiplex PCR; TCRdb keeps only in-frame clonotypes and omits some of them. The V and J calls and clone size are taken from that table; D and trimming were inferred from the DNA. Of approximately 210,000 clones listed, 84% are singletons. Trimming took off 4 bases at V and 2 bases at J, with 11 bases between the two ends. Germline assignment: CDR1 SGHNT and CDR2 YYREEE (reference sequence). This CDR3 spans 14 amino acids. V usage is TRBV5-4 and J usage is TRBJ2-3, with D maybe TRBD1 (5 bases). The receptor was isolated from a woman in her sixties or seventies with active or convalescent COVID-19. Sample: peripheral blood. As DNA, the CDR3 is TGTGCCAGCAGCGTCGACAGCCACACAGATACGCAGTATTTT. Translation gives CASSVDSHTDTQYF.